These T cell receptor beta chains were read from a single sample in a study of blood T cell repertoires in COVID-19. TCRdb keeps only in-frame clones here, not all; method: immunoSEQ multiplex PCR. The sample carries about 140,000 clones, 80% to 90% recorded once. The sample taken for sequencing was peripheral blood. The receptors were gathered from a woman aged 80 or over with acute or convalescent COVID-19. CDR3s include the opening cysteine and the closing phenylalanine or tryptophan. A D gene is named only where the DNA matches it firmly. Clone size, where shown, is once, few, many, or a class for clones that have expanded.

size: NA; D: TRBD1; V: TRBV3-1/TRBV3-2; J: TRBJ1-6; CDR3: CASSPGQGRSPLHF; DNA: TGTGCCAGCAGCCCGGGACAGGGAAGGTCACCCCTCCACTTT
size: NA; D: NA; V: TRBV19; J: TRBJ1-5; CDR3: CASSMRTPGAGNQPQHF; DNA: TGTGCCAGTAGTATGCGGACGCCAGGGGCAGGGAATCAGCCCCAGCATTTT
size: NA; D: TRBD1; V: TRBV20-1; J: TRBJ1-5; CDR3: CSASSADRVGNSNQPQHF; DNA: TGCAGTGCTAGTAGTGCGGACAGGGTAGGGAATAGCAATCAGCCCCAGCATTTT
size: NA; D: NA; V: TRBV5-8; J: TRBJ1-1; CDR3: CASSQTTRVNTEAFF; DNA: TGTGCCAGCAGCCAGACGACCAGGGTAAACACTGAAGCTTTCTTT
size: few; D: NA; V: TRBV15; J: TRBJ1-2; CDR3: CATSRDRASYGYTF; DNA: TGTGCCACCAGCAGAGACAGGGCTAGCTATGGCTACACCTTC
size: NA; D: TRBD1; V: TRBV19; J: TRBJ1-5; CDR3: CASSNIQGAGQPQHF; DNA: TGTGCCAGTAGTAACATACAGGGGGCAGGGCAGCCCCAGCATTTT
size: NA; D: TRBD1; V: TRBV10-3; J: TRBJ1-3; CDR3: CAISGGQASGNTIYF; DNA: TGTGCCATCAGTGGAGGACAGGCCTCTGGAAACACCATATATTTT
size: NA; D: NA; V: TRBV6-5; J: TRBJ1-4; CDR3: CASSPDRATNEKLFF; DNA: TGTGCCAGCAGTCCCGACAGAGCAACTAATGAAAAACTGTTTTTT
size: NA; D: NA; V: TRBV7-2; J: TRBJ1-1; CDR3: CASSFRQTTEAFF; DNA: TGTGCCAGCAGCTTTAGACAAACAACTGAAGCTTTCTTT
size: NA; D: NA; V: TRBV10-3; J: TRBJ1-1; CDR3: CAISESIAVFGRGMNTEAFF; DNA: TGTGCCATCAGTGAGTCTATTGCGGTTTTTGGGAGGGGAATGAACACTGAAGCTTTCTTT
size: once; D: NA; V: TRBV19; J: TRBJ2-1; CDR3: CASSPPVPPSREQFF; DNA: TGTGCCAGTAGTCCCCCCGTACCACCCAGCAGGGAGCAGTTCTTC
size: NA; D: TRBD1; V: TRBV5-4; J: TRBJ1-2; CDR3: CASSFSPGGESIYGYTF; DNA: TGTGCCAGCAGCTTCAGTCCAGGGGGCGAATCTATCTATGGCTACACCTTC
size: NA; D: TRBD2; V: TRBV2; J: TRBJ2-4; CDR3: CASFPASGGKNIQYF; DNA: TGTGCCAGCTTCCCGGCTAGCGGGGGTAAAAACATTCAGTACTTC
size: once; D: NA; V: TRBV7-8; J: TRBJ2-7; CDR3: CASSLEGLGVYEQYF; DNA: TGTGCCAGCAGCTTAGAGGGACTCGGAGTCTACGAGCAGTACTTC
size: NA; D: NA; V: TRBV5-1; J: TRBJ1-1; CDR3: CASSLDGQGLEAFF; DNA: TGCGCCAGCAGCTTGGATGGGCAGGGACTTGAAGCTTTCTTT
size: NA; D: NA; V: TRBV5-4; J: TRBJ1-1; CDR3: CASSLTGGNTEAFF; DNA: TGTGCCAGCAGCTTGACCGGGGGGAACACTGAAGCTTTCTTT